The entry that follows covers one T cell receptor beta chain sequence. Its antigen is unidentified. The source of the sample is a study of blood T cells in healthy people across ages. Notes on the study in general: Diversity of TCR beta correlated strongly with naive T cell percentage. Among long-lived donors, naive CD4+ cells were more numerous and diversity higher than in aged donors.

A second 7 to 11 cycle PCR used barcoded and J-beta primers. MiXCR was run by TCRdb on the 5' RACE reads, yielding one entry per CDR3 protein. The sample lists 760,000 or so distinct CDR3 sequences; around a quarter were seen once. The trim removed 6 bases at V and 4 bases at J, leaving 11 bases unmatched. This CDR3 is 15 amino acids long. The germline V gene has CDR1 LNHNV and CDR2 YYDKDF (reference sequence). The same specimen was also included in a second study, on T cells of mothers and their children. From that paper: Sample barcodes plus 2-4 random nucleotides came from the M1S primer. No clone of persistent microchimeric T cells was detected.

This clonotype originated in a boy younger than 18 in good health. The genes are TRBV15 and TRBJ1-2; 7 bases match TRBD1. The sequencing sample was made of blood. In DNA, the CDR3 is TGTGCCACCAGTAGGATGACAGGGCCCCTCTATGGCTACACCTTC. It yields the protein CATSRMTGPLYGYTF.